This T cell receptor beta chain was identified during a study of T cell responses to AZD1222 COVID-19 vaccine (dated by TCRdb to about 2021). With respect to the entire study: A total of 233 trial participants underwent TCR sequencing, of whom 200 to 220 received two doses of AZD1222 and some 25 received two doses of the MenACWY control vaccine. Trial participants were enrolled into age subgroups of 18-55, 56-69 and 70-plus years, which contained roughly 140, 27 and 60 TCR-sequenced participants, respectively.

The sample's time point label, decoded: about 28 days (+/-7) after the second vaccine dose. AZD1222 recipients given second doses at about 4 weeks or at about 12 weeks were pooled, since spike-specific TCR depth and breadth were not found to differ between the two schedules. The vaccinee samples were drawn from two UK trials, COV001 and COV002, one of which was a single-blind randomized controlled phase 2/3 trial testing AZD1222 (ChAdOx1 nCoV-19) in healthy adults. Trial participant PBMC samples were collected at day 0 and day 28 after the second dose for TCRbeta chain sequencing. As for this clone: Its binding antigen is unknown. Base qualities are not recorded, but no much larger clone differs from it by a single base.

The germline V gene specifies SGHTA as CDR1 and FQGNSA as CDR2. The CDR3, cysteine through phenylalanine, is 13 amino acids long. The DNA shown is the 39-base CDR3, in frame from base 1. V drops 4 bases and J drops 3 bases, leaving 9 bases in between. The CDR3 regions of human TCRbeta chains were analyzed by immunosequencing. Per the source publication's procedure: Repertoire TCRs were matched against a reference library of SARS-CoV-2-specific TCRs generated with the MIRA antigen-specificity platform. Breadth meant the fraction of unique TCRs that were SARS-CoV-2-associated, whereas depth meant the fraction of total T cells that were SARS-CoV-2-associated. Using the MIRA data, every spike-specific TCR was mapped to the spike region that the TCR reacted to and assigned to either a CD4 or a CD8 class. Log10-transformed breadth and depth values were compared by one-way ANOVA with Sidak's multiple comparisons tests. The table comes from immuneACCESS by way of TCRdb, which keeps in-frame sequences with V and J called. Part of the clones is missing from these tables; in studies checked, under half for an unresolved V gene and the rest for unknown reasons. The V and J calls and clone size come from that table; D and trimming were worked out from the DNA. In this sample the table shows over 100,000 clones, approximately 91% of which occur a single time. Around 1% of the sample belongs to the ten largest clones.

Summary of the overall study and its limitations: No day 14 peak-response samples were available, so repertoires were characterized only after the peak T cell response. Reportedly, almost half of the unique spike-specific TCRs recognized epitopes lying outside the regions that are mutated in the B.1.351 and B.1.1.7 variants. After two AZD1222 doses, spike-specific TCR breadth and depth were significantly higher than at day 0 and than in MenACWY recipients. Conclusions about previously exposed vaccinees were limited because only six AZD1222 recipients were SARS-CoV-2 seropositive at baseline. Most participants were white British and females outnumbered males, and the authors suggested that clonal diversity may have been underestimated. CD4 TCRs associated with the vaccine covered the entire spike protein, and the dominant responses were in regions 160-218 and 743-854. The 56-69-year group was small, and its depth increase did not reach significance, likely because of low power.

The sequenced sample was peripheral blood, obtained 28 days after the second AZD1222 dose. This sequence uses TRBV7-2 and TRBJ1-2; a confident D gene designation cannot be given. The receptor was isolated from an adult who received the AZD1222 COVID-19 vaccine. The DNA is TGTGCCAGCAGCTCGGACCAAGACTATGGCTACACCTTC. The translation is CASSSDQDYGYTF.